The source of this T cell receptor beta chain is a study of CD8+ T cells in alopecia areata. Study-wide context: Treated patients swallowed 5 to 10 mg of oral tofacitinib twice daily.

Germline V gene data show CDR1 as MNHEY and CDR2 as SMNVEV (reference sequence). The V and J ends lost 6 bases and 3 bases respectively, with 21 bases between them. This CDR3 has 17 residues. The authors extracted RNA and reverse transcribed it into cDNA as the sequencing template. TCRdb keeps only in-frame clones here, not all; method: immunoSEQ multiplex PCR. The data show about 180,000 clones, approximately 51% seen once. Sample treatment: oral pan-JAK inhibitor, 5-10 mg twice daily. The rearrangement uses TRBV27 and TRBJ1-5; D remains unclear. Sample: CD8+ T cells sorted from blood, taken around week 53, from a patient treated with tofacitinib. The TCR sequence derives from a human donor with alopecia areata. The CDR3 DNA reads TGTGCCAGCAGCCCCCTCGACGGAAAGCCATACAATCAGCCCCAGCATTTT. Translating gives CASSPLDGKPYNQPQHF.